The sample holds a few counts of the clone carrying this T cell receptor (beta chain). Its antigen is not known. These data come from a study of beta chain features in type 1 diabetes. Across the whole study: Age and gender were similar between patients and healthy donors, as were cell yields. Study-wide findings and caveats: Patients' naive, central memory and regulatory TCRB repertoires appeared more alike than those of healthy donors. Type 1 diabetes patients had TCRB CDR3s that were shorter (moderately but significantly so) in all four CD4+ subsets. There were fewer insertions and more deletions at the VDJ junctions of type 1 diabetes patients. PCR might favor shorter templates, but any such skew would affect patients and controls equally.

With V trimmed by 5 bases and J by 2 bases, 4 bases remained unmatched. Germline assignment: CDR1 SSHAT and CDR2 FNYEAQ (reference sequence). The CDR3 covers 14 residues. Expressed TCRB transcripts were sequenced because the entire RNA isolate underwent reverse transcription. Profiled with immunoSEQ multiplex PCR; TCRdb holds only in-frame clones, not every one. The profile shows about 160,000 clones, around 8% of them singletons. This TCR was recovered from a woman between 40 and 50 years old with type 1 diabetes. Sequencing used central memory CD4+ T cells from blood. The chain couples TRBV7-7 to TRBJ2-3, with 7 bases lining up with TRBD2. The CDR3 DNA follows: TGTGCCAGCAGCGCTACTAGCGCCACAGATACGCAGTATTTT. Translating gives CASSATSATDTQYF.